Listed below are T cell receptor beta chains from one sample, sequenced in a study of OX40 agonist ivuxolimab in advanced cancers. TCRdb's copy holds only in-frame clones and misses some; the assay was immunoSEQ multiplex PCR. Of some 51,000 clones listed, around 86% are singletons. Sequenced material: CD4+ or CD8+ T cells sorted from blood, taken in a trial of the OX40 agonist ivuxolimab. These receptors originate from an adult with an advanced solid tumor such as melanoma, head and neck, liver or kidney cancer. CDR3s include the opening cysteine and the closing phenylalanine or tryptophan.

J gene,V gene,CDR3 protein
TRBJ2-1,TRBV27,CASSPGDGSSYNEQFF
TRBJ2-2,TRBV6-5,CASSYSPGPNTGELFF
TRBJ2-7,TRBV6-5,CASSYSISTDSYEQYF
TRBJ1-2,TRBV7-8,CASSLAGPVDYGYTF
TRBJ1-1,TRBV19,CASSPSDSMNTEAFF
TRBJ2-1,TRBV6-5,CASSYRSAGPNEQFF
TRBJ2-3,TRBV11-2,CASSPGTDTQYF
TRBJ2-1,TRBV27,CASSLSQGLDEQFF
TRBJ1-1,TRBV7-2,CASSSDRGSEAFF
TRBJ2-2,TRBV28,CASSLLVRELFF
TRBJ1-1,TRBV4-3,CASSPTGYAEAFF
TRBJ2-7,TRBV28,CASSEYPGQEGEQYF
TRBJ2-7,TRBV5-5,CASSSTVSYEQYF
TRBJ1-1,TRBV11-2,CASSLAPDRVGAFF
TRBJ2-3,TRBV9,CASSARGGGTDTQYF
TRBJ2-3,TRBV10-3,CAISEGTVGIADTQYF
TRBJ2-7,TRBV10-2,CASSESKADEQYF
TRBJ1-3,TRBV13,CASSLRTGLNTIYF
TRBJ1-2,TRBV28,CASSLHRSGYGYTF
TRBJ2-5,TRBV14,CASSPWQSGTQYF
TRBJ2-7,TRBV5-5,CASSLDPTISYEQYF
TRBJ2-2,TRBV4-3,CASSQDLESGWLSGELFF
NA,TRBV5-6,CASSLEQGVSYEQYF
TRBJ2-3,TRBV27,CASSPYSTDTQYF
TRBJ1-1,TRBV27,CASSLTPSLGSTEAFF
TRBJ1-2,TRBV28,CASSLFYSRGGYTF
TRBJ1-2,TRBV6-6,CASRDGTEEYTF
TRBJ2-5,TRBV18,CASSPPPGHPQYF
TRBJ2-5,TRBV5-1,CASSFFGGQETQYF
TRBJ1-2,TRBV29-1,CSVDGGGGPYGYTF
TRBJ1-2,TRBV6-5,CASSQGFGYTF
TRBJ1-5,TRBV27,CASSVGAENQPQHF
TRBJ2-1,TRBV9,CASSYGGGHNEQFF
TRBJ2-1,TRBV7-6,CASSLRDRAEQFF
TRBJ2-7,TRBV5-1,CASRYRTGTGEQYF
TRBJ1-4,TRBV18,CASSPAASNEKLFF
TRBJ1-5,TRBV5-1,CASSLEFGSNQPQHF
TRBJ1-1,TRBV13,CASSLNGGNTEAFF
TRBJ1-2,TRBV5-1,CASSPEDSYGYTF
TRBJ1-5,TRBV6-1,CASTRYGYSNQPQHF
TRBJ1-2,TRBV7-2,CASSFDHRLVSYGYTF
TRBJ1-1,TRBV6-5,CASSYEGINTEAFF
TRBJ2-3,TRBV2,CASSGMKDTQYF
TRBJ2-7,TRBV11-3,CASSQAPTGSYEQYF
TRBJ2-2,TRBV15,CATSRDNVYTGELFF
TRBJ1-1,TRBV5-6,CASSLVGGEAFF
TRBJ1-6,TRBV28,CASSDPRDRVDSPLHF
TRBJ2-7,TRBV9,CASSVGLIGEQYF
TRBJ2-1,TRBV5-5,CASSLLIGASHEQFF
TRBJ1-4,TRBV2,CASRGDRGMGQANEKLFF
TRBJ2-1,TRBV27,CASTGGTHSYNEQFF